The source of this T cell receptor beta chain is a study of CD8+ T cells in alopecia areata. Sampling of alopecia areata patients yielded lesional scalp punch biopsies as well as peripheral blood. A FACSAria was used to sort CD4+ and CD8+ T cells. These cells came from PBMCs. General observations from the study: The study found TCR sharing across patients less clear than in mice, possibly for HLA reasons. Researchers report lesional scalp, most notably alopecia totalis/universalis, outstripped normal scalp in clonality.

V was clipped by 1 base and J by 2 bases; unmatched bases: 12. This CDR3 has 18 residues. The germline CDR1 and CDR2 sequences are LGHNA and YNFKEQ. Sequencing relied on a cDNA template that was reverse transcribed from extracted RNA. Produced via immunoSEQ multiplex PCR; TCRdb's table is partial and in-frame only. This table holds roughly 25,000 clones, 52% found once. This clone was counted once. No antigen is known for it. The sequence was obtained from a human donor with alopecia areata. The V call is TRBV4-2, the J call TRBJ2-3, with TRBD2 identical over 7 bases. Sequences were obtained from NKG2D-high CD8+ T cells sorted from blood. The CDR3 coding sequence is TGTGCCAGCAGCCAAGTTATCTTCGCCGGGACTAACACAGATACGCAGTATTTT. The encoded protein is CASSQVIFAGTNTDTQYF.